A selection of T cell receptor beta chains follows, all from one sample in a study of T cell repertoires in cytomegalovirus infection. Each CDR3 protein is one row after TCRdb ran MiXCR on the reads. The sample lists 200,000 or so distinct CDR3 sequences, 35% to 40% seen once, with 55% to 60% in the top ten. Which antigens these TCRs recognize remains unknown. The sequences come from CD8+ T cells from cultured PBMCs, collected from culture after CMV antigen stimulation. These receptors all stem from a human donor in good health (CMV status not recorded). Some clones in this sample may be carry-over from other donors' samples. Each CDR3 is given with its conserved first and last residue. The order of the fields is clone size, D gene, J gene, V gene, CDR3 DNA, CDR3 protein. A D gene is named only where the DNA matches it firmly. Expanded clones get a size class; other rows say once, few or many, or leave the size out.

>few|-|TRBJ2-6|TRBV20-1
TGCAGTGCTAGAGGGCGCTACCCCTCTGGGGCCAACGTCCTGACTTTC
CSARGRYPSGANVLTF
>-|-|TRBJ1-5|TRBV27
TGTGCCAGCAGACTTAATGGACAGTCTAGCAATCAGCCCCAGCATTTT
CASRLNGQSSNQPQHF
>-|-|TRBJ1-2|TRBV6-6
TGTGCCAGCAGTTACTCGGCGGAGGCAGGCTACACCTTC
CASSYSAEAGYTF
>-|TRBD1|TRBJ2-1|TRBV7-6
TGTGCCAGCAGCTCAACCCTCAGGGACAGTTCCAATGAGCAGTTCTTC
CASSSTLRDSSNEQFF
>few|-|TRBJ2-1|TRBV27
TGTGCCAGCAGTCCCGATCTGAGCTCCTACAATGAGCAGTTCTTC
CASSPDLSSYNEQFF
>-|-|TRBJ2-4|TRBV2
TGTGCCAGCAGTGAGAAGGGAACAGGAAGGGCGAAAAACATTCAGTACTTC
CASSEKGTGRAKNIQYF
>-|-|TRBJ1-4|TRBV14
TGTGCCAGCAGCCCACGGTACCCGGCTAATGAAAAACTGTTTTTT
CASSPRYPANEKLFF
>once|-|TRBJ2-7|TRBV15
TGTGCCACCAGAGGGGGAGGCTACGAGCAGTACTTC
CATRGGGYEQYF
>few|-|TRBJ1-1|TRBV3-1
TGTGCCAGCAGTCCCCGCCAGGGCACTGAAGCTTTCTTT
CASSPRQGTEAFF
>-|TRBD1|TRBJ2-5|TRBV6-6
TGTGCCACGGGACAGTACGAAGAGACCCAGTACTTC
CATGQYEETQYF
>-|-|TRBJ2-7|TRBV4-1
TGCGCCAGCAGCCAAGAGGGGAAAGGCCCCTACGAGCAGTACTTC
CASSQEGKGPYEQYF
>-|TRBD2|TRBJ2-7|TRBV7-6
TGTGCCAGCAGCCCAGGTCCGTTCCAACCCGGGACTAGCGGGAGAGCCTACGAGCAGTACTTC
CASSPGPFQPGTSGRAYEQYF
>-|-|TRBJ2-1|TRBV7-3
TGTGCCAGCAGCCAAACTTGGAGCGGGCGTAGCTCCTACAATGAGCAGTTCTTC
CASSQTWSGRSSYNEQFF
>few|-|TRBJ2-2|TRBV7-6
TGTGCCAGCAGCCAAGGACAGAGGACCGGGGAGCTGTTTTTT
CASSQGQRTGELFF
>few|-|TRBJ1-5|TRBV28
TGTGCCAGCAGGGCAAGGGCACGGAATAGCAATCAGCCCCAGCATTTT
CASRARARNSNQPQHF
>few|TRBD1|TRBJ2-1|TRBV24-1
TGTGCCACCAGTGCCCCAGCGACAGGGAGCCATGAGCAGTTCTTC
CATSAPATGSHEQFF
>-|TRBD2|TRBJ2-1|TRBV12-3/TRBV12-4
TGTGCCAGCAGGGGGGGTGCGGCGGGGGGCTCCTACAATGAGCAGTTCTTC
CASRGGAAGGSYNEQFF
>-|-|TRBJ1-5|TRBV12-3/TRBV12-4
TGTGCCAGCAGACCGGGACTCAAACAGCCCCAGCATTTT
CASRPGLKQPQHF
>-|TRBD2|TRBJ2-4|TRBV11-2
TGTGCCAGCAGGGGGGAGGGGACTTCCCAGGCCCCGCGAAAAAACATTCAGTACTTC
CASRGEGTSQAPRKNIQYF
>-|-|TRBJ2-5|TRBV5-5
TGTGCCAGCAGCTTAAGGGTTCAAGAGACCCAGTACTTC
CASSLRVQETQYF
>-|-|TRBJ1-5|TRBV2
TGTGCCAGCAGTGCTTACAATCAGCCCCAGCATTTT
CASSAYNQPQHF
>few|-|TRBJ2-3|TRBV29-1
TGCAGCGTTGTTACGGAGACAGATACGCAGTATTTT
CSVVTETDTQYF
>few|-|TRBJ1-3|TRBV11-2
TGTGCCAGCAGCTCTCCCGGGGTCCACTCTGGAAACACCATATATTTT
CASSSPGVHSGNTIYF
>many|-|TRBJ1-1|TRBV7-8
TGTGCCAGCAGCCCAACGGGGAGGGGGAACACTGAAGCTTTCTTT
CASSPTGRGNTEAFF